The present T cell receptor (beta chain) was sequenced within a study of T cell clonality in common variable immunodeficiency. Study-level findings and limits: TCRbeta clonality was increased in CVID versus healthy controls. Common variable immunodeficiency TCR beta sequences reportedly had fewer deletions and N-nucleotide insertions.

The germline CDR1 and CDR2 sequences are LNHDA and SQIVND (reference sequence). V lost 0 bases, J lost 8 bases, and 13 bases stayed unmatched. This CDR3 has 17 amino acids. Heparinized whole blood, roughly 4.5 to 9 ml, came from each donor. CVID and control samples used equivalent genomic DNA input. Only in-frame clones appear in the TCRdb table, and some are missing; sequencing was by immunoSEQ multiplex PCR. The sample shows over 20,000 clones, none of them appearing just once. A word on this clone: Its antigen is as yet unknown. The CDR3 end falls 3 residues outside the read, so it is completed with the germline J gene.

This receptor was taken from a human donor with common variable immunodeficiency. Specimen: peripheral blood mononuclear cells. This sequence joins TRBV19 and TRBJ2-4, with TRBD2 identical over 7 bases. The CDR3 bases that were read are TGTGCCAGTAGTATAGATCCTAATGGGGGGGAAATGGACATT. The encoded protein is CASSIDPNGGEMDI. The whole CDR3 sequence reads CASSIDPNGGEMDIQYF.